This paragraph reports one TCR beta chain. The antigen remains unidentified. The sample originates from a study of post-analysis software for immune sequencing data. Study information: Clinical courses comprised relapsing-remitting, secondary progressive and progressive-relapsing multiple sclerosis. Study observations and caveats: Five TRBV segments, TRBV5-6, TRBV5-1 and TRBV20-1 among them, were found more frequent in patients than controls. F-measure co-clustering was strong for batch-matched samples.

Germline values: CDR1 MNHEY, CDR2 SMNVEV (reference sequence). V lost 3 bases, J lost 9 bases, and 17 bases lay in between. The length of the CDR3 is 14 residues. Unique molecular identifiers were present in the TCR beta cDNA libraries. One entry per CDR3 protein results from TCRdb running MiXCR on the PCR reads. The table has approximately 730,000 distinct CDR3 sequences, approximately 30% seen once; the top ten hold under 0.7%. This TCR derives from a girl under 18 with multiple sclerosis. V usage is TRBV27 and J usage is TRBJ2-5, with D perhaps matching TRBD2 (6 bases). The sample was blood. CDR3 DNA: TGTGCCAGCAGTTTGGGCCGTCGCGGGGTGGCCCAGTACTTC. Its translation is CASSLGRRGVAQYF.